This TCR delta chain was obtained from a study of gamma-delta T cells after stem cell transplantation. TCRdb used CATT to re-call clones from the RT-PCR reads. Among approximately 620 delta-chain clones listed, about 5% were seen once. This CDR3 region has 22 residues. Germline CDR1 TSWWSYY, CDR2 QGS. Germline trimming cut 5 bases from V and 7 bases from J; bases unmatched to any gene: 32. The chain uses TRDV1 and TRDJ1; TRDD3 matches at 9 bases. Sequences were obtained from gamma-delta T cells. The receptor was derived from a human donor. It is not recorded whose cells these are; they may come from a transplant donor. CDR3 sequence (DNA): TGTGCTCTTGGGACCCGTGCATTTCGACCGCCACTGGGGGACCCCCCTTCAGTTAAACTCATCTTT. Its translation: CALGTRAFRPPLGDPPSVKLIF.